This T cell receptor (beta chain) was identified in a study of blood T cells in healthy people across ages. Study context: Template switching recovered approximately one barcoded beta molecule for every two T cells.

Points from the study as a whole: The CMV status of each donor remained undetermined, and this could have confounded shifts in expanded clonotypes.

Every sample had a minimum of 6 million PBMCs isolated. With a J-beta primer mix and a sample-barcoded 5' primer, a second PCR ran roughly 6 to 12 cycles. MiXCR, applied by TCRdb to the 5' RACE reads, yields one record per CDR3 protein. Here the sample spans over a million distinct CDR3 sequences, 40% to 45% being singletons. The sample holds a few counts of this clonotype. Its antigen is currently unknown. V dropped 5 bases and J dropped 7 bases, with 14 bases sitting between them. CDR3 length: 13 amino acids. The V gene's germline CDR1 is SGHAT and CDR2 FQNNGV. J is TRBJ1-1 and V is TRBV11-2; D is undetermined. This TCR was sampled from a woman between 18 and 29 years old in good health. The source material was blood. The CDR3 DNA reads TGTGCCAGCAGCGTAGGTTCTGGGAGTGAAGCTTTCTTT. Encoded protein: CASSVGSGSEAFF. Looking up the rest from reference TRBV11-2 and TRBJ1-1 gives the full variable domain: EAGVAQSPRYKIIEKRQSVAFWCNPISGHATLYWYQQILGQGPKLLIQFQNNGVVDDSQLPKDRFSAERLKGVDSTLKIQPAKLEDSAVYLCASSVGSGSEAFFGQGTRLTVV.